The present T cell receptor (beta chain) was sequenced within a study of T-cell memory formation after mild COVID-19. Germline loops: CDR1 SNHLY, CDR2 FYNNEI. Trimming took off 4 bases at V and 1 base at J, with 10 bases between the two ends. The length of the CDR3 is 14 residues. Comments on this clonotype: Its antigen remains unidentified.

TCRdb itself ran the 5' RACE reads through MiXCR, one entry per CDR3 protein. Found here are 560,000 or so distinct CDR3 sequences, approximately 15% of them singletons; the top ten hold just over 8%. Study conclusions and caveats: Among clones contracting day 15 to 85, CD4/CD8 was balanced, whereas later expanders leaned CD4+.

V gene TRBV2 combines with J gene TRBJ2-5; no clear D gene. This clonotype was sampled from an adult woman who had mild COVID-19 (a few samples of this study predate the infection). Cell type and time point are not known. Material: PBMCs or a T cell subset sorted from them (not recorded which). The CDR3 bases are TGTGCCAGCAGTGGAAACACACGCCAAGAGACCCAGTACTTC. This sequence encodes CASSGNTRQETQYF.